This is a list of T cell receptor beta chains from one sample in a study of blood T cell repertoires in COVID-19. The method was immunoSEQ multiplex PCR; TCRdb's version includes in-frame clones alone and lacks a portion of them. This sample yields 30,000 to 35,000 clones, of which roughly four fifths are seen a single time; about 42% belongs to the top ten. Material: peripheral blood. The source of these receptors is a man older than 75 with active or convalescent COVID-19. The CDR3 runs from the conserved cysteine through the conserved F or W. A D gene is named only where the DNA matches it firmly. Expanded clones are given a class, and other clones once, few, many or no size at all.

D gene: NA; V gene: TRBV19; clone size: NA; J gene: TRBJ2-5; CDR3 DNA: TGTGCCAGTAGATCCGGGGGTAGGGGAGAGACCCAGTACTTC; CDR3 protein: CASRSGGRGETQYF
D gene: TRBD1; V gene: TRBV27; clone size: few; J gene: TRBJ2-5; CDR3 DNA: TGTGCCAGCAGTTCACAACAGGGGGCGCAGGAGACCCAGTACTTC; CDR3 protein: CASSSQQGAQETQYF
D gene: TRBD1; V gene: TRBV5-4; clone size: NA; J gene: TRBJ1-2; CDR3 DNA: TGTGCCAGCAGCACACAGGGGAACTATGGCTACACCTTC; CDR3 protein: CASSTQGNYGYTF
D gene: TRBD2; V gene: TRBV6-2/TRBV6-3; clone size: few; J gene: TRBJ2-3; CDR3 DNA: TGTGCCAGCAGTTACTCAGAACTAGCGGGAAGCAGCACAGATACGCAGTATTTT; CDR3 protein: CASSYSELAGSSTDTQYF
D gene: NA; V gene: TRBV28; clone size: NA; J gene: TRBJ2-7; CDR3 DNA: TGTGCCAGCAGTTTACCCGGCTACGAGCAGTACTTC; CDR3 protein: CASSLPGYEQYF
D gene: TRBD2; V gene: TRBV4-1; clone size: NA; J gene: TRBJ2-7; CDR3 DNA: TGCGCCAGCAGCCGCCAGCCCGACGGAGGGCTAGCGGGTCGTGGTGGTAGGTACGAGCAGTACTTC; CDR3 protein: CASSRQPDGGLAGRGGRYEQYF
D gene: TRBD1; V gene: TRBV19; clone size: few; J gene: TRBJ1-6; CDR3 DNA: TGTGCCAGTAAAAGACAGGGGAATAATTCACCCCTCCACTTT; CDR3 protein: CASKRQGNNSPLHF
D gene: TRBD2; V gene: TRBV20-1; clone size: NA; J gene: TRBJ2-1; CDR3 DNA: TGCAGTGCTAGTGGAGTCGGGACTAGCGCAATGAATGAGCAGTTCTTC; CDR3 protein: CSASGVGTSAMNEQFF
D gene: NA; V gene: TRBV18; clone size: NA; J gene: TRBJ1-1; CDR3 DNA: TGTGCCAGCTCACCACTTGAGGGCATGAACACTGAAGCTTTCTTT; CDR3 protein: CASSPLEGMNTEAFF
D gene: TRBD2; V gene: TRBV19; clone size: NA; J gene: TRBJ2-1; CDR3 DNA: TGTGCCAGTAGTCCCGCTAGCGGGACCTACAATGAGCAGTTCTTC; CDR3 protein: CASSPASGTYNEQFF
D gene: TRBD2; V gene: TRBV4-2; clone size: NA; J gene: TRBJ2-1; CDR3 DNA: TGTGCCAGCAGTCGAGTAGCGGGAGAGCAGGATGAGCAGTTCTTC; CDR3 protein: CASSRVAGEQDEQFF
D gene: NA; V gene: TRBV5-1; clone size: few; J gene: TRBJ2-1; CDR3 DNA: TGCGCCAGCAGCTCGGATGGGAGCTCCTACAATGAGCAGTTCTTC; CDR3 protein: CASSSDGSSYNEQFF
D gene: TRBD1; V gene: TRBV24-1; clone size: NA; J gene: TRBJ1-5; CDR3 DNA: TGTGCCACCAGTGATACAGGGGGCAAGGGCCTGTTTAGCAATCAGCCCCAGCATTTT; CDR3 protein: CATSDTGGKGLFSNQPQHF
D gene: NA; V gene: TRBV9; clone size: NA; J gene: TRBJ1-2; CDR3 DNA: TGTGCCAGCAGCATCAACAGGGAACGGCAAAACTATGGCTACACCTTC; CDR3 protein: CASSINRERQNYGYTF
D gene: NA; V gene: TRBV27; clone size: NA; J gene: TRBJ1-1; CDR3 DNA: TGTGCCAGCAGTTTAGAGGTGGGCACTGAAGCTTTCTTT; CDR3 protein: CASSLEVGTEAFF
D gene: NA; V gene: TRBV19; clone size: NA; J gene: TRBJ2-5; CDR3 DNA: TGTGCCAGTAGTAGTGAGAGGAGGGCAGAGACCCAGTACTTC; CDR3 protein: CASSSERRAETQYF
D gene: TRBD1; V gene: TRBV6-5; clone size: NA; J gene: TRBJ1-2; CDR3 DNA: TGTGCCAGCAGTCAGGACAGGGGGAATGGCTACACCTTC; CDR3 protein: CASSQDRGNGYTF
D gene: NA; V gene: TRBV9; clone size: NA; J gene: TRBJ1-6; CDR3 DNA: TGTGCCAGCAGCCAATCGGAGGAGGGTTATTCACCCCTCCACTTT; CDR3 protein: CASSQSEEGYSPLHF
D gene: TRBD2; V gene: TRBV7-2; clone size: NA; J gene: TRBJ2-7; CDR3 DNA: TGTGCCAGCAGCTTAGTGGCTAGCGGGTTCTCCTACGAGCAGTACTTC; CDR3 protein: CASSLVASGFSYEQYF
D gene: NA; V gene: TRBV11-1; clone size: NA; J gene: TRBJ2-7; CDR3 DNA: TGTGCCAGCAGCTTAGGGGCCGGTGAGGGCGAGCAGTACTTC; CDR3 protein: CASSLGAGEGEQYF